The rows below give T cell receptor beta chains drawn from one sample of a study of control samples from healthy donors and cancer patients. The data were produced by immunoSEQ multiplex PCR, yet TCRdb's version contains in-frame clones alone and is incomplete. Altogether approximately 110,000 clones are present, over 75% being singletons, with the ten largest covering 3.5% to 4.5%. Sequencing input: blood. These receptor sequences come from a human donor in good health. The donor label of this sample is uncertain. CDR3s leave out the opening cysteine and the closing phenylalanine or tryptophan. D genes are given only for firm matches.

j_call | v_call | d_call | cdr3_aa
TRBJ1-4 | TRBV4-3 | . | ASSQEHTATNEKLF
TRBJ2-1 | TRBV18 | TRBD1 | ASSQPGQGVYEQF
TRBJ2-1 | TRBV18 | TRBD1 | ASSPQGGQGARNEQF
TRBJ2-5 | TRBV2 | . | ASSEVGETQY
TRBJ1-1 | TRBV11-2 | TRBD1 | ASSLSGGWNTEAF
TRBJ2-3 | TRBV11-2 | TRBD1 | ASSRPGQGTTDTQY
TRBJ2-3 | TRBV6-1 | TRBD1 | ASSEDRGYTDTQY
TRBJ2-5 | TRBV27 | TRBD1 | ASRRGPQETQY
TRBJ1-6 | TRBV3-1/TRBV3-2 | . | ASSPREYSPLH
TRBJ2-7 | TRBV5-1 | TRBD2 | ASSETSGGVTFEQY
TRBJ2-2 | TRBV5-1 | . | ATPSNTGELF
TRBJ1-2 | TRBV14 | TRBD1 | ASSRQGYGYT
TRBJ1-1 | TRBV11-2 | . | ASSLDPATNTEAF
TRBJ1-6 | TRBV5-6 | TRBD1 | ASSTTGALLHNSPLH
TRBJ2-2 | TRBV9 | TRBD1 | ASSVGTGNTGELF
TRBJ2-4 | TRBV19 | TRBD1 | ASTPGTENIQY
TRBJ1-5 | TRBV6-1 | . | ASSETQGGNQPQH
TRBJ2-4 | TRBV3-1/TRBV3-2 | . | ASSQGWGETGLAKNIQY
TRBJ1-3 | TRBV18 | . | ASSPGGDYSGNTIY
TRBJ2-2 | TRBV19 | . | ASSPNRVRNTGELF
TRBJ1-2 | TRBV28 | . | ASSSRTQLAGYT
TRBJ2-1 | TRBV24-1 | TRBD2 | ATSDTRGVRYNEQF
TRBJ2-2 | TRBV5-6 | . | ASSLNTGELF
TRBJ1-3 | TRBV6-1 | TRBD1 | ASSGGSGGPGNTIY
TRBJ2-5 | TRBV18 | TRBD2 | ASSPRIAGGAQETQY
TRBJ1-2 | TRBV6-6 | . | ASSPKTEYAGNYGYT
TRBJ2-5 | TRBV5-1 | . | ASSLGTGTLQETQY
TRBJ2-2 | TRBV9 | TRBD2 | ASSAGGAGGIRNTGELF
TRBJ2-1 | TRBV14 | . | ASSHRRGSASYNEQF
TRBJ1-6 | TRBV12-3/TRBV12-4 | . | ASSPWGSPLH
TRBJ1-4 | TRBV10-2 | . | ASTTGSAEKLF
TRBJ2-1 | TRBV10-3 | TRBD2 | AISAASGGSSYNEQF
TRBJ2-6 | TRBV4-2 | . | ASSQEERSPGANVLT
TRBJ2-3 | TRBV27 | . | ASSYRGWGTDTQY
TRBJ1-1 | TRBV25-1 | TRBD1 | ASSESGQINTEAF
TRBJ1-4 | TRBV7-8 | . | ASAPSGSLAEQLF
TRBJ1-1 | TRBV13 | . | ASSLVRGAGSSTEAF
TRBJ2-3 | TRBV4-3 | TRBD2 | ASSQDLAGGPDTQY
TRBJ2-7 | TRBV5-4 | TRBD1 | ASSPGTGAYEQY
TRBJ2-5 | TRBV4-3 | . | ASSQNLYQETQY
TRBJ2-3 | TRBV3-1/TRBV3-2 | . | ASSQDPHTQY
TRBJ2-1 | TRBV28 | . | ASSEGSRQQF
TRBJ1-2 | TRBV5-1 | . | ASSLSDSAYGYT
TRBJ2-3 | TRBV2 | . | ASSQGLMGTQY
TRBJ1-5 | TRBV5-6 | . | ASSLTRQKQQPQH
TRBJ2-1 | TRBV6-1 | . | ASSELLGNLF
TRBJ2-7 | TRBV6-5 | TRBD2 | ASSPSGGLNEQY
TRBJ1-1 | TRBV25-1 | . | ASSGSGHGNTEAF
TRBJ1-1 | TRBV30 | . | AWRGLLGEAF
TRBJ1-1 | TRBV5-1 | . | ASSLGGNTEAF
TRBJ1-5 | TRBV28 | TRBD1 | ASIQQGWGNQPQH
TRBJ2-4 | TRBV19 | TRBD1 | ASRRDRGLGNIQY
TRBJ1-3 | TRBV28 | . | ASFAAGNTIY
TRBJ2-7 | TRBV6-1 | TRBD2 | ASSEAVSGLVSYEQY
TRBJ2-2 | TRBV10-1 | TRBD1 | ASSALRFYGQGASWNTGELF